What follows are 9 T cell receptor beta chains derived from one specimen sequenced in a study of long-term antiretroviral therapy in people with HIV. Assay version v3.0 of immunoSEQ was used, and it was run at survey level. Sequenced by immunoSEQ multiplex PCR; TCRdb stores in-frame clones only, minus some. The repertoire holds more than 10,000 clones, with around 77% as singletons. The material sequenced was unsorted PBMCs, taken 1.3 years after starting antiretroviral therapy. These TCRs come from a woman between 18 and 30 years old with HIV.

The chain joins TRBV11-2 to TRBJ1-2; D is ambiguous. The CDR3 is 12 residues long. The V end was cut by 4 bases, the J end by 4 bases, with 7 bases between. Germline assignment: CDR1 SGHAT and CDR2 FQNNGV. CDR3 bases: TGTGCCAGCAGCTCGGACGGCTATGGCTACACCTTC. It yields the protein CASSSDGYGYTF.

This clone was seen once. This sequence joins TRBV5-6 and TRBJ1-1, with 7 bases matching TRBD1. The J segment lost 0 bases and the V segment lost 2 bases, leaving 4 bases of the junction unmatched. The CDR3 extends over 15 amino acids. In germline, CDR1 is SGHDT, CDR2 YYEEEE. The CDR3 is CASSFPTGMNTEAFF. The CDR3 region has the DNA TGTGCCAGCAGCTTCCCGACAGGGATGAACACTGAAGCTTTCTTT.

Here the CDR3 reads CASRPTAAPLGTQYF. CDR3 bases: TGTGCCAGCCGCCCCACGGCCGCACCACTAGGGACCCAGTACTTC. The V call is TRBV2, the J call TRBJ2-5; D is perhaps TRBD2 (5 bases). With 8 bases removed from V and 7 bases from J, the gap between germline ends came to 23 bases. Germline V lookup: CDR1 SNHLY, CDR2 FYNNEI. The CDR3 has 15 amino acids.

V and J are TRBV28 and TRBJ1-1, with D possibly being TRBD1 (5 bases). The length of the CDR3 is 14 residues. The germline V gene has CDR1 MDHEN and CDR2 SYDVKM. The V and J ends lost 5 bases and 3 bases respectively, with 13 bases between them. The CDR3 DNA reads TGTGCCAGCAGTACGGCGTCAGGGTACACTGAAGCTTTCTTT. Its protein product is CASSTASGYTEAFF.

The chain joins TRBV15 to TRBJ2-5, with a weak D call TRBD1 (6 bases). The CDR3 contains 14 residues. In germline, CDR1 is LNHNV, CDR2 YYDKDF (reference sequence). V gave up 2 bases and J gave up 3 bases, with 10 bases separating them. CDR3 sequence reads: CATSRQGQEETQYF. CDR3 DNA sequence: TGTGCCACCAGCAGACAGGGGCAAGAAGAGACCCAGTACTTC.

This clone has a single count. CDR3 DNA: TGTGCCAGCAGTTTATGGGGGACAGGGACTGGAAACACCATATATTTT. The encoded protein is CASSLWGTGTGNTIYF. The chain employs TRBV28 and TRBJ1-3; 9 positions agree with TRBD1. This CDR3 has 16 amino acids. Germline CDR1 MDHEN, CDR2 SYDVKM. V was clipped by 0 bases and J by 2 bases; unmatched bases: 2.

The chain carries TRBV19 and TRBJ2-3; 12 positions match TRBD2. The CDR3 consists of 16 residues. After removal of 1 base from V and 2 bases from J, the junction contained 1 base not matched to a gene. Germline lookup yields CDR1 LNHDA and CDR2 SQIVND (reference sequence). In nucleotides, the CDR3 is TGTGCCAGTAGTATAGGACTAGCGGGGGCCACAGATACGCAGTATTTT. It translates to CASSIGLAGATDTQYF.

CDR3 in DNA: TGTGCCAGCAGCTTGTCCCCCTACGAGCAGTACTTC. It codes for CASSLSPYEQYF. The chain links TRBV7-8 to TRBJ2-7; D gene ambiguous. This CDR3 contains 12 residues. The V end was cut by 3 bases, the J end by 2 bases, with 5 bases between. CDR1 is SGHVS and CDR2 is FQNEAQ in the germline V gene.

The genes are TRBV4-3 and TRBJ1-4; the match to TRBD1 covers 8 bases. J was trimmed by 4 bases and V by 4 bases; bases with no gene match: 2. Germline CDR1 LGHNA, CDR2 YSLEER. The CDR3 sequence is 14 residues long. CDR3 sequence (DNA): TGCGCCAGCAGCCGAGGACAGGGTAATGAAAAACTGTTTTTT. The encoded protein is CASSRGQGNEKLFF.